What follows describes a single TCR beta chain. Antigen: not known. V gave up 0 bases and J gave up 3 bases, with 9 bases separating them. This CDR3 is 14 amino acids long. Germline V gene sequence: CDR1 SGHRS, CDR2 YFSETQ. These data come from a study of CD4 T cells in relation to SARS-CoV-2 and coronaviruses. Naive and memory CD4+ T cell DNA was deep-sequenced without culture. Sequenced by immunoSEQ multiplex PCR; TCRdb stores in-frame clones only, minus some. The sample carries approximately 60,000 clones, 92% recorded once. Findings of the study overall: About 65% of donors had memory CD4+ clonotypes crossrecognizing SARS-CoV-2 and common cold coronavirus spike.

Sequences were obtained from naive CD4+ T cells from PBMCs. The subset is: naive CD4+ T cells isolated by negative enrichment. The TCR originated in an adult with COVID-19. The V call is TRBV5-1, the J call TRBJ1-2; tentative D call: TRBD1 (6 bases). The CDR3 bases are TGCGCCAGCAGCTTGGGGACAGCCGACTATGGCTACACCTTC. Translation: CASSLGTADYGYTF.